Listed below are T cell receptor beta chains from one sample, sequenced in a study of graft-versus-host responses after intestinal transplantation. Generated by immunoSEQ multiplex PCR, the TCRdb table keeps only in-frame clones and is missing some. The sample has about 130,000 clones, around 90% seen once. Antigens for these TCRs are unknown. This specimen was unstimulated CD4+ T cells sorted from spleen or lymph node cells, taken before intestinal transplant. The receptors were gathered from a human donor who received an intestinal transplant. Both conserved end residues are part of each CDR3. A D gene is named only where the DNA matches it firmly. Clone size appears in some rows only: once, few, many, or a class for an expanded clone.

D gene,J gene,clone size,V gene,CDR3 protein,CDR3 DNA
.,TRBJ1-2,.,TRBV6-1,CASTAGWYGYTF,TGTGCCAGCACGGCAGGGTGGTATGGCTACACCTTC
.,TRBJ2-7,.,TRBV6-1,CATGKQGYYEQYF,TGTGCCACCGGAAAACAGGGTTACTACGAGCAGTACTTC
.,TRBJ1-3,.,TRBV19,CASRTQGKAGNTIYF,TGTGCCAGTAGGACACAGGGCAAAGCTGGAAACACCATATATTTT
.,TRBJ2-5,few,TRBV6-5,CASSYSRGQETQYF,TGTGCCAGCAGTTACTCCCGGGGCCAAGAGACCCAGTACTTC
.,TRBJ2-3,.,TRBV10-3,CAISGLGDTQYF,TGTGCCATCAGTGGCCTCGGGGATACGCAGTATTTT
TRBD2,TRBJ2-1,once,TRBV2,CASSDLQRDGEQFF,TGTGCCAGCAGTGACTTGCAGCGGGACGGTGAGCAGTTCTTC
.,TRBJ1-2,.,TRBV28,CASSFPLQAEFYGYTF,TGTGCCAGCAGTTTCCCCCTCCAGGCAGAATTCTATGGCTACACCTTC
.,TRBJ2-1,.,TRBV7-9,CASSRTDYNEQFF,TGTGCCAGCAGCCGGACAGACTACAATGAGCAGTTCTTC
.,TRBJ2-3,.,TRBV27,CASSLSDFTSTDTQYF,TGTGCCAGCAGTCTTTCAGATTTTACTAGCACAGATACGCAGTATTTT
.,TRBJ2-5,.,TRBV5-6,CASSLSSETQYF,TGTGCCAGCAGCTTAAGTAGTGAGACCCAGTACTTC
TRBD1,TRBJ1-2,.,TRBV28,CASRGQGEYGYTF,TGTGCCAGCAGAGGACAGGGGGAGTATGGCTACACCTTC
TRBD1,TRBJ2-7,few,TRBV19,CASSRTGSPYEQYF,TGTGCCAGTAGTAGGACAGGTTCCCCCTACGAGCAGTACTTC
TRBD1,TRBJ1-2,once,TRBV6-5,CASRSIQGQGMGYTF,TGTGCCAGCCGTTCGATCCAAGGACAGGGTATGGGCTACACCTTC
.,TRBJ2-5,.,TRBV19,CASSKTVSSETQYF,TGTGCCAGTAGTAAGACAGTGAGCTCGGAGACCCAGTACTTC
.,TRBJ1-3,.,TRBV5-1,CASSLMAGDGSGNTIYF,TGCGCCAGCAGCTTGATGGCAGGGGACGGCTCTGGAAACACCATATATTTT
.,TRBJ2-5,.,TRBV6-6,CASRELETQYF,TGTGCCAGCAGGGAATTAGAGACCCAGTACTTC
.,TRBJ2-7,.,TRBV6-6,CASSYSFLGGINEQYF,TGTGCCAGCAGTTACTCCTTTTTGGGGGGCATCAACGAGCAGTACTTC
.,TRBJ1-4,few,TRBV19,CASSSRGVLGEKLFF,TGTGCCAGTAGTTCCAGAGGGGTCTTGGGTGAAAAACTGTTTTTT
.,TRBJ2-2,.,TRBV9,CASSVRQNTGELFF,TGTGCCAGCAGCGTTCGACAGAACACCGGGGAGCTGTTTTTT
.,TRBJ1-1,.,TRBV18,CASSPASGAAEAFF,TGTGCCAGCTCACCAGCTTCAGGGGCGGCTGAAGCTTTCTTT
TRBD2,TRBJ2-5,once,TRBV27,CASSSTGGAQYF,TGTGCCAGCAGTTCCACCGGGGGGGCCCAGTACTTC
TRBD1,TRBJ2-5,.,TRBV7-3,CASSLIAGTGGPPSQETQYF,TGTGCCAGCAGCTTAATAGCAGGGACAGGGGGACCCCCCTCTCAAGAGACCCAGTACTTC
.,TRBJ1-6,.,TRBV27,CASTGSYNSPLHF,TGTGCCAGCACAGGGTCCTATAATTCACCCCTCCACTTT
.,TRBJ1-3,.,TRBV5-1,CASSLEAGGSGNTIYF,TGCGCCAGCAGCTTGGAGGCAGGAGGTTCTGGAAACACCATATATTTT
.,TRBJ2-7,.,TRBV5-1,CASRLNSGGSEQYF,TGCGCCAGCAGGCTCAATTCCGGAGGTTCCGAGCAGTACTTC
.,TRBJ2-7,.,TRBV4-3,CASSPFLLSYEQYF,TGCGCCAGCAGCCCATTTCTGCTCTCCTACGAGCAGTACTTC
TRBD1,TRBJ2-7,.,TRBV28,CASGQDPYEQYF,TGTGCCTCGGGACAGGACCCCTACGAGCAGTACTTC
TRBD1,TRBJ2-7,.,TRBV7-9,CASSPGQGGEQYF,TGTGCCAGCAGCCCGGGACAGGGGGGAGAGCAGTACTTC
TRBD1,TRBJ1-6,.,TRBV29-1,CSVDRGSYNSPLHF,TGCAGCGTCGACAGGGGCTCCTATAATTCACCCCTCCACTTT
TRBD2,TRBJ2-1,.,TRBV27,CASRQTSGGNNEQFF,TGTGCCAGCAGGCAAACTAGCGGGGGAAACAATGAGCAGTTCTTC
TRBD2,TRBJ2-1,.,TRBV7-3,CASSLIGGTSPYNEQFF,TGTGCCAGCAGCTTAATCGGCGGGACTAGCCCCTACAATGAGCAGTTCTTC
.,TRBJ2-5,.,TRBV11-1,CASSLASMAQETQYF,TGTGCCAGCAGCTTAGCCTCCATGGCCCAAGAGACCCAGTACTTC
.,TRBJ2-5,.,TRBV18,CASSREQPQETQYF,TGTGCCAGCTCACGGGAACAGCCCCAAGAGACCCAGTACTTC
.,TRBJ2-7,.,TRBV21-1,CASSQGSEQYF,TGTGCCAGCAGCCAGGGGAGCGAGCAGTACTTC
.,TRBJ1-3,few,TRBV11-2,CASSLLGGNTIYF,TGTGCCAGCAGCTTACTAGGGGGAAACACCATATATTTT
.,TRBJ2-7,.,TRBV7-2,CASSRISYEQYF,TGTGCCAGCAGCCGCATCTCCTACGAGCAGTACTTC
TRBD2,TRBJ2-2,.,TRBV4-2,CASRLGLAGVQTGELFF,TGTGCCAGCAGACTAGGACTAGCGGGAGTTCAAACCGGGGAGCTGTTTTTT
TRBD2,TRBJ2-6,.,TRBV5-6,CASSDLAGGGQGGANVLTF,TGTGCCAGCAGCGACCTAGCGGGAGGGGGCCAGGGTGGGGCCAACGTCCTGACTTTC
TRBD1,TRBJ1-4,.,TRBV5-1,CASSLGTGVEKLFF,TGCGCCAGCAGCCTCGGGACAGGGGTTGAAAAACTGTTTTTT
TRBD1,TRBJ1-3,.,TRBV25-1,CASVPPGQDSGNTIYF,TGTGCCAGCGTCCCTCCCGGACAGGACTCTGGAAACACCATATATTTT
.,TRBJ2-7,.,TRBV6-5,CASRTRRPPYEQYF,TGTGCCAGCAGAACCCGTAGGCCCCCCTACGAGCAGTACTTC
.,TRBJ1-1,.,TRBV19,CASSGRLNTEAFF,TGTGCCAGTAGTGGACGTTTGAACACTGAAGCTTTCTTT
TRBD2,TRBJ2-7,.,TRBV28,CASTASSGPLSEQYF,TGTGCCAGCACCGCTTCTAGCGGACCGTTATCCGAGCAGTACTTC
.,TRBJ2-3,.,TRBV28,CASSPDRGTDTQYF,TGTGCCAGTTCCCCGGACAGAGGCACAGATACGCAGTATTTT
TRBD1,TRBJ2-2,.,TRBV9,CASSVAGQGKGNTGELFF,TGTGCCAGCAGCGTAGCGGGACAGGGAAAGGGAAACACCGGGGAGCTGTTTTTT
.,TRBJ2-7,.,TRBV5-1,CASSLDSGLAYEQYF,TGCGCCAGCAGCTTGGATTCGGGGCTTGCTTACGAGCAGTACTTC
TRBD1,TRBJ1-2,few,TRBV6-1,CASSPPTGGMGGYTF,TGTGCCAGCAGTCCTCCGACAGGGGGGATGGGTGGCTACACCTTC
.,TRBJ2-7,once,TRBV28,CASSFGGSSYEQYF,TGTGCCAGCAGTTTCGGCGGCAGCTCCTACGAGCAGTACTTC
TRBD2,TRBJ2-7,.,TRBV6-1,CATQASGGTYEQYF,TGTGCCACCCAAGCTAGCGGAGGGACCTACGAGCAGTACTTC
.,TRBJ2-7,.,TRBV2,CASSEETADRSEQYF,TGTGCCAGCAGTGAGGAAACGGCCGACAGGAGCGAGCAGTACTTC